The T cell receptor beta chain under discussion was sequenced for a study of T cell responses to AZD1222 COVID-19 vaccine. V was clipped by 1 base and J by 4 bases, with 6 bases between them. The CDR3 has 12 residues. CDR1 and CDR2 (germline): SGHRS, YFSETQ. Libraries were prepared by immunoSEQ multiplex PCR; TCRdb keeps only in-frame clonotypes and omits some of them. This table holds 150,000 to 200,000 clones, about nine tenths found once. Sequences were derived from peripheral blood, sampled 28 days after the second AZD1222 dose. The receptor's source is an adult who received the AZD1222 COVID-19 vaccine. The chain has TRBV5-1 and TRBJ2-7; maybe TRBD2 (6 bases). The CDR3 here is CASSLSGYEQYF. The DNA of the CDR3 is TGCGCCAGCAGCTTGAGCGGGTACGAGCAGTACTTC.